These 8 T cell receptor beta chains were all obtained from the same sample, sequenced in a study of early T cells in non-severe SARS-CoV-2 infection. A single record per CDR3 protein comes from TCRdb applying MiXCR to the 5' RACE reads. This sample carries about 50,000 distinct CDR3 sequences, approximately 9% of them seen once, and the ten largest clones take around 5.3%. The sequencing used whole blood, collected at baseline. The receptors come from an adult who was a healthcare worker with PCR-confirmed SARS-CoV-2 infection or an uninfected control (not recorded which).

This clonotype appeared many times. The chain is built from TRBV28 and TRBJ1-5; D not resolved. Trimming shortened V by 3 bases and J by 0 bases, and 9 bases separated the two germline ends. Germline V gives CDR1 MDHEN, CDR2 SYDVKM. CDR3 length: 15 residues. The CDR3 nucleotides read TGTGCCAGCAGTTTGAGCGACTATAGCAATCAGCCCCAGCATTTT. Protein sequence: CASSLSDYSNQPQHF. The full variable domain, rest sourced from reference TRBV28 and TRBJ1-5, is DVKVTQSSRYLVKRTGEKVFLECVQDMDHENMFWYRQDPGLGLRLIYFSYDVKMKEKGDIPEGYSVSREKKERFSLILESASTNQTSMYLCASSLSDYSNQPQHFGDGTRLSIL.

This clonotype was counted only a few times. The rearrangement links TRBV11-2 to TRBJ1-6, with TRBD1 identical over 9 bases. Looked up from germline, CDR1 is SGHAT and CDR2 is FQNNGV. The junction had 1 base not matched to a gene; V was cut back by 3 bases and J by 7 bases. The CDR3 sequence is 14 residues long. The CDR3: CASSLGTGNSPLHF. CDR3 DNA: TGTGCCAGCAGCTTGGGGACAGGGAATTCACCCCTCCACTTT. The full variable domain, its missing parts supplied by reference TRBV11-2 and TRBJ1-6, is EAGVAQSPRYKIIEKRQSVAFWCNPISGHATLYWYQQILGQGPKLLIQFQNNGVVDDSQLPKDRFSAERLKGVDSTLKIQPAKLEDSAVYLCASSLGTGNSPLHFGNGTRLTVT.

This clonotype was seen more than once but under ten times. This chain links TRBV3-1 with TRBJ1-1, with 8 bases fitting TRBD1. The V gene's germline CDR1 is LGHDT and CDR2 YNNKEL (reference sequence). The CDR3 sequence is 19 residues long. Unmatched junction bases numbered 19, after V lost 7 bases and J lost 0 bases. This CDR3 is CASTPRSGAGGWLNTEAFF. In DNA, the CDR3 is TGTGCCAGCACCCCAAGATCCGGGGCAGGGGGCTGGTTGAACACTGAAGCTTTCTTT.

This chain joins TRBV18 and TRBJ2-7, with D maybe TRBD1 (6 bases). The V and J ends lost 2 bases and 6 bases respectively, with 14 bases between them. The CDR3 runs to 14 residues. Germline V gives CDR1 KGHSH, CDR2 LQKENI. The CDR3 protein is CASSPGQPIGEQYF. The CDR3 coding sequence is TGTGCCAGCTCACCAGGACAGCCTATTGGCGAGCAGTACTTC. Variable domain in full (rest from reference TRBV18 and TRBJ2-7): NAGVMQNPRHLVRRRGQEARLRCSPMKGHSHVYWYRQLPEEGLKFMVYLQKENIIDESGMPKERFSAEFPKEGPSILRIQQVVRGDSAAYFCASSPGQPIGEQYFGPGTRLTVT.

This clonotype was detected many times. This CDR3 is CSAPDSSETQYF. CDR3 DNA sequence: TGCAGTGCTCCGGACTCGTCGGAGACCCAGTACTTC. The gene calls are TRBV20-1 and TRBJ2-5, with D perhaps matching TRBD2 (5 bases). Germline CDR1 and CDR2: DFQATT and SNEGSKA (reference sequence). This CDR3 is built from 12 residues. The V end lost 5 bases, the J end lost 5 bases, and 12 bases lay between the germline ends.

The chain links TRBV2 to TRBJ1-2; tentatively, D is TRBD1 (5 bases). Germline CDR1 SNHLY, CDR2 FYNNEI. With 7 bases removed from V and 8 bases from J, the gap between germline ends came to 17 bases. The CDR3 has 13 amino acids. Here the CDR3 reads CASKFFRDQGYTF. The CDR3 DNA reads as TGTGCCAGCAAGTTTTTCAGGGATCAAGGCTACACCTTC.

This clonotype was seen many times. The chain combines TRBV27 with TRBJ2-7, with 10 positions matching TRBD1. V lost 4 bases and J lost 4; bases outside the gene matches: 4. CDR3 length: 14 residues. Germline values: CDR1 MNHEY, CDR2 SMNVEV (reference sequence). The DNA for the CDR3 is TGTGCCAGCAGTTGGACAGGGGGGGTTTACGAGCAGTACTTC. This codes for CASSWTGGVYEQYF.

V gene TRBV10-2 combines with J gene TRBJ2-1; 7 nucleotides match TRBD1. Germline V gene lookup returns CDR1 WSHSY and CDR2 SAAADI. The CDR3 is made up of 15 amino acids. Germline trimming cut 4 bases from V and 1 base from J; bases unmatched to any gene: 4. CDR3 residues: CASSGTRGSYNEQFF. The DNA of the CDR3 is TGCGCCAGCAGTGGCACCAGGGGGTCCTACAATGAGCAGTTCTTC.